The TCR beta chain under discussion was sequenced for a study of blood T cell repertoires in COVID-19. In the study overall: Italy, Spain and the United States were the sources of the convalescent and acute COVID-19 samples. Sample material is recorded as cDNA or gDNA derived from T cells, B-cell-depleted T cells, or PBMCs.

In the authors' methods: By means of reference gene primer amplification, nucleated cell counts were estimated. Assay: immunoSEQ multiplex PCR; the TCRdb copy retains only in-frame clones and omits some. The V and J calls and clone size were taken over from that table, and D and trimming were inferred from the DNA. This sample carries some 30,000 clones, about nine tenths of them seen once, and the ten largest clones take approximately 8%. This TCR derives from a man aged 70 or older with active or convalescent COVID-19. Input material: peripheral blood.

This CDR3 reads CASSSMTGWSNQPQHF. The CDR3 DNA reads as TGTGCCAGCAGCTCAATGACAGGGTGGTCGAATCAGCCCCAGCATTTT. J is TRBJ1-5 and V is TRBV7-8; 7 bases fit TRBD1. The CDR3 has 16 residues. Germline CDR1 reads SGHVS; CDR2 reads FQNEAQ. Germline trimming cut 4 bases from V and 4 bases from J; bases unmatched to any gene: 10.